The rows below give T cell receptor beta chains drawn from one sample of a study of cytomegalovirus exposure and HLA in healthy donors. Some clones are missing from TCRdb's copy, which holds only in-frame ones; the method was immunoSEQ multiplex PCR. Of some 250,000 clones detected, 90% appear once; the ten largest clones hold around 0.34%. The sequenced material came from PBMCs. The origin of the receptors is a young woman in good health and CMV-seronegative. Both conserved end residues are part of each CDR3. The D gene is left open where the match is weak. Clone size is not always given. Where it is, it says once, few, many or a class for expanded clones.

D | J | size | V | DNA | CDR3
TRBD2 | TRBJ2-3 | once | TRBV7-9 | TGTGCCAGCAGCTCACCGGGACTAGCGCCGAGCACAGATACGCAGTATTTT | CASSSPGLAPSTDTQYF
- | TRBJ1-3 | - | TRBV5-1 | TGCGCCAGCAGCTTACAGGGAGGGACGAACACCATATATTTT | CASSLQGGTNTIYF
- | TRBJ1-3 | - | TRBV4-3 | TGCGCCAGCAGCCATGACTCGGGCTCTGGAAACACCATATATTTT | CASSHDSGSGNTIYF
TRBD1 | TRBJ1-4 | - | TRBV4-3 | TGCGCCAGCAGCCAAGATGGGACAGGGAATAATGAAAAACTGTTTTTT | CASSQDGTGNNEKLFF
- | TRBJ2-2 | - | TRBV4-1 | TGCGCCAGCAAGGGACAAACCGGGGAGCTGTTTTTT | CASKGQTGELFF
- | TRBJ2-1 | - | TRBV4-1 | TGCGCCAGCAGCCAAGGGGGGCAGAACCTCCTTTCCTACAATGAGCAGTTCTTC | CASSQGGQNLLSYNEQFF
- | TRBJ2-3 | - | TRBV9 | TGTGCCAGCAGCGTAGTCGGGGGAAGCGCAGATACGCAGTATTTT | CASSVVGGSADTQYF
- | TRBJ1-4 | - | TRBV28 | TGTGCCAGCAGTTTCTCCAGGTTTAATGAAAAACTGTTTTTT | CASSFSRFNEKLFF
- | TRBJ2-3 | - | TRBV28 | TGTGCCAGCAGTCCTAGGCGCACAGATACGCAGTATTTT | CASSPRRTDTQYF
- | TRBJ1-5 | - | TRBV27 | TGTGCCAGCAGTCCTCGAGGGACATCCGCCCTAAACGGCAATCAGCCCCAGCATTTT | CASSPRGTSALNGNQPQHF
TRBD2 | TRBJ2-5 | once | TRBV7-2 | TGTGCCAGCAGCCCGAAGCGGGGGGGCCGTGAGACCCAGTACTTC | CASSPKRGGRETQYF
TRBD1 | TRBJ1-4 | - | TRBV18 | TGTGCCAGCTCACCCTACCCCACAGGGGGCAAAGAAAAACTGTTTTTT | CASSPYPTGGKEKLFF
- | TRBJ1-1 | - | TRBV6-5 | TGTGCCAGCAGTTCCCACATGGGAGGGACTGAAGCTTTCTTT | CASSSHMGGTEAFF
TRBD2 | TRBJ2-3 | once | TRBV9 | TGTGCCAGCAGCATCCAGACTAGCGGGGGGACAGATACGCAGTATTTT | CASSIQTSGGTDTQYF
TRBD1 | TRBJ1-2 | - | TRBV29-1 | TGCAGCGTTGAAAGTGAGGACAGGGACAACGATAACTATGGCTACACCTTC | CSVESEDRDNDNYGYTF
TRBD1 | TRBJ2-7 | - | TRBV5-6 | TGTGCCAGCCTTAAGGGACAGGGGTTCTACGAGCAGTACTTC | CASLKGQGFYEQYF